This entry lists 14 T cell receptor beta chains sequenced from one sample in a study of T cells after posttransplantation cyclophosphamide. Sequencing used immunoSEQ multiplex PCR; TCRdb keeps in-frame clones, though not all of them. The sample has tens of thousands of clones; about 84% are singletons. The sample taken for sequencing was PBMCs. These receptors all stem from a woman between 55 and 75 years old with a blood cancer, CMV-positive, and with a related stem cell donor.

V gene TRBV7-8 combines with J gene TRBJ2-7; D may be TRBD2 (5 bases). Trimming left V 1 base short and J 2 bases short, with 12 bases between. Germline values: CDR1 SGHVS, CDR2 FQNEAQ. The CDR3 extends over 15 amino acids. DNA of the CDR3: TGTGCCAGCAGCTTAGTTGTTAGCGCCGCCTACGAGCAGTACTTC. Protein: CASSLVVSAAYEQYF.

V is TRBV2 and J is TRBJ2-2; maybe TRBD2 (5 bases). The CDR3 loop spans 15 amino acids. The V end was cut by 3 bases, the J end by 4 bases, with 12 bases between. The germline CDR1 and CDR2 sequences are SNHLY and FYNNEI. The CDR3, as DNA: TGTGCCAGCAGTGAGTGGCCTCGGGGCACCGGGGAGCTGTTTTTT. Protein product: CASSEWPRGTGELFF.

The genes are TRBV15 and TRBJ2-1; D ambiguous. Trimming took off 0 bases at V and 8 bases at J, with 8 bases between the two ends. Germline V gives CDR1 LNHNV, CDR2 YYDKDF (reference sequence). The CDR3 runs to 13 residues. The CDR3 DNA follows: TGTGCCACCAGCAGAGATCTCGAGCATGAGCAGTTCTTC. It translates to CATSRDLEHEQFF.

The chain employs TRBV6-5 and TRBJ2-5; TRBD2 matches at 12 bases. The CDR3 extends over 15 amino acids. Germline loops: CDR1 MNHEY, CDR2 SVGAGI. V lost 5 bases, J lost 3 bases, and 4 bases stayed unmatched. As DNA, the CDR3 is TGTGCCAGCAGTGCCAGACTAGCGGGAGAAGAGACCCAGTACTTC. Protein sequence: CASSARLAGEETQYF.

The V and J genes are TRBV5-6 and TRBJ1-3; a possible D gene is TRBD1 (5 bases). V was trimmed by 1 base and J by 0 bases, leaving 17 bases between them. CDR1 is SGHDT and CDR2 is YYEEEE in the germline V gene. The CDR3 contains 18 residues. CDR3 DNA sequence: TGTGCCAGCAGCTTGTTAGGACAACCTGGCCTCTCTGGAAACACCATATATTTT. It translates to CASSLLGQPGLSGNTIYF.

This chain joins TRBV7-7 and TRBJ2-1, with D tentatively TRBD2 (6 bases). V dropped 10 bases and J dropped 6 bases, with 10 bases sitting between them. Germline V gene data show CDR1 as SSHAT and CDR2 as FNYEAQ (reference sequence). CDR3 length: 11 amino acids. CDR3 DNA sequence: TGTGCCACAGGAGGGTTCAATGAGCAGTTCTTC. Translation: CATGGFNEQFF.

The chain couples TRBV30 to TRBJ2-1; D is uncertain. Trimming cost V 0 bases and J 12 bases, with 9 bases left between them. Germline assignment: CDR1 GTSNPN and CDR2 SVGIG (reference sequence). The CDR3 extends over 11 amino acids. The CDR3 loop is CAWSVSLVQFF. The CDR3 bases are TGTGCCTGGAGTGTCTCCCTAGTGCAGTTCTTC.

In regard to this clone: The sample has other DNA sequences that encode this CDR3 too. The V and J genes are TRBV2 and TRBJ2-7, with TRBD2 matching 12 bases. Germline V gene data show CDR1 as SNHLY and CDR2 as FYNNEI. V shed 0 bases and J 2 bases; nucleotides not matched to a gene: 14. The CDR3 is 20 amino acids. The chain's CDR3 is CASSEAPRLAGGPRAYEQYF. The CDR3 DNA reads as TGTGCCAGCAGTGAAGCCCCTCGGCTAGCGGGAGGGCCCAGGGCCTACGAGCAGTACTTC.

This chain links TRBV15 with TRBJ2-1; D is perhaps TRBD2 (6 bases). Germline V gene data show CDR1 as LNHNV and CDR2 as YYDKDF (reference sequence). Deletions cut 1 base from V and 0 bases from J, with 10 bases between. The CDR3 loop spans 16 amino acids. The CDR3 DNA reads TGTGCCACCAGCAGAGCTGCGGGGACCTCCTACAATGAGCAGTTCTTC. Protein product: CATSRAAGTSYNEQFF.

This clone was seen a handful of times. The chain is built from TRBV7-9 and TRBJ1-4; D possibly corresponds to TRBD1 (5 bases). The ends were cut back, 5 bases at V and 3 bases at J, with 13 bases in the middle. Germline V gene sequence: CDR1 SEHNR, CDR2 FQNEAQ (reference sequence). The CDR3 spans 15 residues. The chain's CDR3 is CASSQGGAPNEKLFF. The DNA of the CDR3 is TGTGCCAGCAGCCAGGGCGGGGCGCCTAATGAAAAACTGTTTTTT.

This chain uses TRBV6-5 with TRBJ1-2; perhaps TRBD1 as D (6 bases). Trimming pared 2 bases from V and 2 bases from J, leaving 9 bases between. Per germline, CDR1 MNHEY and CDR2 SVGAGI. The CDR3 runs 14 residues. The CDR3 region is CASSYQTGNYGYTF. CDR3 nucleotide sequence: TGTGCCAGCAGTTACCAAACAGGGAACTATGGCTACACCTTC.

This chain connects TRBV5-1 to TRBJ2-1; TRBD2 matches 9 bases. CDR1 is SGHRS, CDR2 YFSETQ, per germline. This CDR3 is 17 amino acids long. The trim removed 5 bases at V and 4 bases at J, leaving 13 bases unmatched. The CDR3 sequence: CASRKDWTSVPYNEQFF. CDR3 in DNA: TGCGCCAGCAGGAAAGACTGGACTAGCGTGCCTTACAATGAGCAGTTCTTC. The full variable domain, rest sourced from reference TRBV5-1 and TRBJ2-1, is KAGVTQTPRYLIKTRGQQVTLSCSPISGHRSVSWYQQTPGQGLQFLFEYFSETQRNKGNFPGRFSGRQFSNSRSEMNVSTLELGDSALYLCASRKDWTSVPYNEQFFGPGTRLTVL.

The chain couples TRBV7-9 to TRBJ1-2; D gene uncertain. The ends were cut back, 6 bases at V and 8 bases at J, with 19 bases in the middle. The CDR3 sequence is 14 residues long. Germline V gene data show CDR1 as SEHNR and CDR2 as FQNEAQ (reference sequence). The CDR3 bases are TGTGCCAGCAGGTTTGGCCGAGGGCTGTCCGGCTACACCTTC. Its translation: CASRFGRGLSGYTF. Drawing the rest from reference TRBV7-9 and TRBJ1-2, the complete variable domain is DTGVSQNPRHKITKRGQNVTFRCDPISEHNRLYWYRQTLGQGPEFLTYFQNEAQLEKSRLLSDRFSAERPKGSFSTLEIQRTEQGDSAMYLCASRFGRGLSGYTFGSGTRLTVV.

V is TRBV11-3 and J is TRBJ2-2; 14 nucleotides line up with TRBD2. Trimming took 5 bases from V and 8 from J; bases not matched to a gene: 7. The CDR3 is 16 amino acids. Germline V gives CDR1 SGHNT, CDR2 YENEEA. CDR3 protein: CASSPQGTSGRGELFF. CDR3 DNA sequence: TGTGCCAGCAGCCCCCAAGGGACTAGCGGGAGAGGGGAGCTGTTTTTT.